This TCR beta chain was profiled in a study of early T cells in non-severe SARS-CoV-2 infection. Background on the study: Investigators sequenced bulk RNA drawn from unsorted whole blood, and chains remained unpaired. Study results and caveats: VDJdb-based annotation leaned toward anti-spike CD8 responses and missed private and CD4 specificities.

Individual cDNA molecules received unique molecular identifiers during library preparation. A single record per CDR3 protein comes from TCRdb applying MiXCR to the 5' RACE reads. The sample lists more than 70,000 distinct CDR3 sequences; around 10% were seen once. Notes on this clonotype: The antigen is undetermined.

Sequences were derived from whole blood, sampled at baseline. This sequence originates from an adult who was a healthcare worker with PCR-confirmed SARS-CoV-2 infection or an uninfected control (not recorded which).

CDR3 sequence reads: CASRTIGEGEQFF. The CDR3 DNA is TGTGCCAGCAGGACTATAGGGGAGGGTGAGCAGTTCTTC. This chain joins TRBV2 and TRBJ2-1, with 7 bases aligning to TRBD2. The V segment lost 6 bases and the J segment 9 bases; nucleotides outside the gene matches: 8. This CDR3 has 13 amino acids. Germline V lookup: CDR1 SNHLY, CDR2 FYNNEI.